This entry describes one TCR beta chain. No antigen is known for it. This entry is derived from a study of T-cell reconstitution after alpha-beta-depleted transplantation in children. Study results and caveats: At day 60, the high TCRbeta diversity found in some patients originated from recipient T cells and thymic progenitors that had survived. The authors attributed T-cell counts and diversity one year after transplant mostly to newly produced T cells. Expanded clones from the graft, numbering several hundred, reportedly supplied alpha-beta T cells about two months after transplant.

Unique molecular identifiers featured in how the TCRbeta library was prepared. Via MiXCR, TCRdb re-called the PCR reads, giving one row per CDR3 protein. The table includes 600,000 or so distinct CDR3 sequences, 23% detected once. Germline V gene sequence: CDR1 SQVTM, CDR2 ANQGSEA. Trimming removed 6 bases from V and 1 base from J; junction bases left unmatched: 8. The CDR3 runs 14 residues. The chain is built from TRBV29-1 and TRBJ2-5; 7 bases are shared with TRBD2. The starting material was PBMCs, mostly from graft donor cells, obtained 360 days after TCRalphabeta/CD19-depleted stem cell transplant. This sequence originates from a boy under three years old who had a stem cell transplant for acute myeloid leukemia, so the T cells may come from the graft donor. The CDR3 DNA reads as TGCAGCGTGGGCCAGCGGGGCGCCCAAGAGACCCAGTACTTC. Amino acid sequence: CSVGQRGAQETQYF.